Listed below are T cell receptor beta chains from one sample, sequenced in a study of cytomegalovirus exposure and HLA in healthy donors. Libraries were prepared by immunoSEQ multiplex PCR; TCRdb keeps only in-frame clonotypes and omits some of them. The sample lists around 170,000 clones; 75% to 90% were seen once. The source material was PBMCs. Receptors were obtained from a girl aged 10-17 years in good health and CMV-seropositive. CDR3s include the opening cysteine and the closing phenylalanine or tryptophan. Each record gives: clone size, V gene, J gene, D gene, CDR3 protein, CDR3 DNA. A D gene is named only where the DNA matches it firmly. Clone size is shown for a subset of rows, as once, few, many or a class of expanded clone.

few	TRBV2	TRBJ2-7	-	CASSEATAGQQYF	TGTGCCAGCAGTGAAGCGACGGCGGGGCAGCAGTACTTC
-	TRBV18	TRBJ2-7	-	CASSLLTGTPPYEQYF	TGTGCCAGCTCACTATTAACCGGGACTCCTCCCTACGAGCAGTACTTC
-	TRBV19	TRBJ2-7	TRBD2	CASSIAGGSYEQYF	TGTGCCAGTAGTATCGCGGGAGGCTCCTACGAGCAGTACTTC
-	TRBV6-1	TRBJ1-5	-	CASSEAMSNQPQHF	TGTGCCAGCAGTGAAGCAATGTCTAATCAGCCCCAGCATTTT
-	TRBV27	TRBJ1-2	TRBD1	CASRYGTGFGYTF	TGTGCCAGCAGATACGGGACAGGGTTTGGCTACACCTTC
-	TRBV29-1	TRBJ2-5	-	CSVGALRETQYF	TGCAGCGTGGGGGCCCTTCGAGAGACCCAGTACTTC
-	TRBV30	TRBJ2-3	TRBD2	CAWSAWTSGRTDTQYF	TGTGCCTGGAGTGCATGGACTAGCGGGAGGACTGATACGCAGTATTTT
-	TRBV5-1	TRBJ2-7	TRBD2	CASSLEPSGRVDEQYF	TGCGCCAGCAGCTTGGAACCTAGCGGGAGGGTGGACGAGCAGTACTTC
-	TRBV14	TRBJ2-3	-	CASSQRGAMTDTQYF	TGTGCCAGCAGCCAACGGGGGGCGATGACAGATACGCAGTATTTT
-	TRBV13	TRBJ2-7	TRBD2	CASSEGLAVPYEQYF	TGTGCCAGCAGCGAGGGACTAGCCGTGCCCTACGAGCAGTACTTC
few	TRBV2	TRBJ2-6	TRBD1	CAGTDSGANVLTF	TGTGCCGGGACAGACTCTGGGGCCAACGTCCTGACTTTC
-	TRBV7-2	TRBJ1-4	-	CASSLSWGGEKLFF	TGTGCCAGCAGCTTATCGTGGGGAGGTGAAAAACTGTTTTTT
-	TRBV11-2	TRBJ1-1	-	CASSSEVAGTEAFF	TGTGCCAGCAGCTCAGAGGTCGCGGGCACTGAAGCTTTCTTT
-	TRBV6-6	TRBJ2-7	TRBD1	CASSYLGQGAYEQYF	TGTGCCAGCAGTTATCTGGGACAGGGGGCATACGAGCAGTACTTC
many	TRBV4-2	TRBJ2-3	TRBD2	CASSPNMGLEVPGDTQYF	TGTGCCAGCAGCCCAAATATGGGACTAGAGGTTCCAGGGGATACGCAGTATTTT
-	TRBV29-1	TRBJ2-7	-	CSVEDQAEQYF	TGCAGCGTTGAAGATCAGGCCGAGCAGTACTTC
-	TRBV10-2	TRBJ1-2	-	CASSEPYIQGKAGYTF	TGCGCCAGCAGTGAGCCCTACATACAGGGTAAAGCTGGCTACACCTTC
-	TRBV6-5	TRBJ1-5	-	CASSYSSPYWPQHF	TGTGCCAGCAGTTACTCCTCCCCCTACTGGCCCCAGCATTTT
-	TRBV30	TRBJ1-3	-	CAWTRATGNTIYF	TGTGCCTGGACGCGGGCAACTGGAAACACCATATATTTT
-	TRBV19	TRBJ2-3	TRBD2	CASRRVAGEQDTQYF	TGTGCCAGTAGGCGAGTTGCGGGGGAGCAAGATACGCAGTATTTT
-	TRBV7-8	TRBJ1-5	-	CASSLAQTTNSNQPQHF	TGTGCCAGCAGCTTAGCGCAAACAACTAATAGCAATCAGCCCCAGCATTTT
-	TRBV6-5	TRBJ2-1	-	CASSTTPFSYNEQFF	TGTGCCAGCAGTACCACACCCTTCTCCTACAATGAGCAGTTCTTC
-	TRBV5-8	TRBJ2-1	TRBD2	CASSIVTSGYNEQFF	TGTGCCAGCAGCATCGTGACTAGCGGGTACAATGAGCAGTTCTTC
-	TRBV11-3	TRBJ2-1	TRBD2	CASSGKASGSSYNEQFF	TGTGCCAGCAGCGGGAAGGCTAGCGGGAGTTCCTACAATGAGCAGTTCTTC
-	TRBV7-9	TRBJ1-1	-	CASSRTKNTEAFF	TGTGCCAGCAGCCGGACAAAGAACACTGAAGCTTTCTTT
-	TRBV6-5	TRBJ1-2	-	CASSYSTVQPIYGYTF	TGTGCCAGCAGTTACTCGACGGTACAGCCGATCTATGGCTACACCTTC
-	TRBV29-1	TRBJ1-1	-	CSVGGGATNTEAFF	TGCAGCGTTGGGGGGGGCGCAACGAACACTGAAGCTTTCTTT
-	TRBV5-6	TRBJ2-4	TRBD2	CASSLIGLEGNIQYF	TGTGCCAGCAGCTTGATCGGACTAGAGGGAAACATTCAGTACTTC
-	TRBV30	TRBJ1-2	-	CAWSVKGTGYGYTF	TGTGCCTGGAGTGTTAAGGGGACTGGCTATGGCTACACCTTC
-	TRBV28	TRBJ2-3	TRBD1	CASSLPLDRVSTDTQYF	TGTGCCAGCAGTTTACCCCTGGACAGGGTGAGCACAGATACGCAGTATTTT
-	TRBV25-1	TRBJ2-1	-	CASTGDDNEQFF	TGTGCCAGCACGGGGGACGACAATGAGCAGTTCTTC
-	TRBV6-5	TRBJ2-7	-	CASSPDYTEQYF	TGTGCCAGCAGCCCGGACTATACCGAGCAGTACTTC
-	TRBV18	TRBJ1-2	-	CASSPLSRDYGYTF	TGTGCCAGCTCACCACTCTCCAGGGACTATGGCTACACCTTC
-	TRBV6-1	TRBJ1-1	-	CASSGHRTEAFF	TGTGCCAGCAGTGGCCACAGAACTGAAGCTTTCTTT
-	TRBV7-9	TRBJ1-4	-	CASSLGHTGEKLFF	TGTGCCAGCAGCCTAGGACATACGGGGGAAAAACTGTTTTTT
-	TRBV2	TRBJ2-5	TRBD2	CASSAVFVAGWLGETQYF	TGTGCCAGCAGTGCTGTGTTTGTAGCGGGATGGCTCGGGGAGACCCAGTACTTC
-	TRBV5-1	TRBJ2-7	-	CASSLAGIGYEQYF	TGCGCCAGCAGCTTGGCAGGGATAGGCTACGAGCAGTACTTC
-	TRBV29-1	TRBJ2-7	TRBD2	CSGTSGSSYEQYF	TGCAGCGGGACTAGCGGAAGCTCCTACGAGCAGTACTTC
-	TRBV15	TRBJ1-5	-	CATSRVVARGSNQPQHF	TGTGCCACCAGCAGAGTCGTTGCCAGGGGAAGCAATCAGCCCCAGCATTTT
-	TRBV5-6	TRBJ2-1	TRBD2	CASSLLLAGSYNEQFF	TGTGCCAGCAGCTTGTTGCTAGCGGGCTCCTACAATGAGCAGTTCTTC
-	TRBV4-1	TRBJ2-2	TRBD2	CASSQDGTSGKTGELFF	TGCGCCAGCAGCCAAGATGGGACTAGCGGGAAAACCGGGGAGCTGTTTTTT
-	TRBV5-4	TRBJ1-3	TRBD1	CASSPGQGVDTIYF	TGTGCCAGCAGCCCCGGACAGGGGGTGGACACCATATATTTT
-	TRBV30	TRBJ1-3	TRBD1	CAWSVTGGGNTIYF	TGTGCCTGGAGTGTCACAGGGGGTGGAAACACCATATATTTT
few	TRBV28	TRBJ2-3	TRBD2	CASSVRGLAGGGDTQYF	TGTGCCAGCAGTGTCCGGGGACTAGCGGGAGGGGGAGATACGCAGTATTTT
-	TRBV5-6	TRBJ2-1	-	CASSFSYEQFF	TGTGCCAGCAGCTTTTCCTATGAGCAGTTCTTC
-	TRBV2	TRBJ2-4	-	CASREWTDSLAKNIQYF	TGTGCCAGCAGAGAATGGACAGATTCTTTAGCCAAAAACATTCAGTACTTC
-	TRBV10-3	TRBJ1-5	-	CAISQGWPPQHF	TGTGCCATCAGCCAGGGATGGCCGCCCCAGCATTTT
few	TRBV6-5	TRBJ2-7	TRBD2	CASRLASGTYEQYF	TGTGCCAGCAGGCTCGCTAGCGGAACCTACGAGCAGTACTTC
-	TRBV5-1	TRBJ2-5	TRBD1	CASSPTGQGQETQYF	TGCGCCAGCAGCCCGACAGGACAGGGCCAAGAGACCCAGTACTTC
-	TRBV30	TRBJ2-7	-	CAWRSPSLIEQYF	TGTGCCTGGAGGTCCCCTTCCCTAATCGAGCAGTACTTC
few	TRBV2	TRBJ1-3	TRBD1	CASSHYRTGGSGNTIYF	TGTGCCAGCAGTCATTACAGGACAGGGGGCTCTGGAAACACCATATATTTT
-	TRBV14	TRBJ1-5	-	CASSLRGQRLSNQPQHF	TGTGCCAGCAGCCTCCGTGGACAGAGGCTTAGCAATCAGCCCCAGCATTTT